The text below deals with one T cell receptor (beta chain). This sample is part of a study of T cell responses to AZD1222 COVID-19 vaccine. Clones were read by immunoSEQ multiplex PCR, and TCRdb kept only the in-frame ones, dropping some. The sample yields about 150,000 clones, around 89% seen once. Germline loops: CDR1 MNHNS, CDR2 SASEGT. J was trimmed by 2 bases and V by 0 bases; bases with no gene match: 3. There are 15 residues in the CDR3. V and J are TRBV6-1 and TRBJ2-7, with 8 positions matching TRBD1. This material consisted of peripheral blood, taken on day 0 of AZD1222 vaccination. The TCR was taken from an adult in good health. This CDR3 is CASSEAPDRAYEQYF. DNA of the CDR3: TGTGCCAGCAGTGAAGCGCCGGACAGGGCCTACGAGCAGTACTTC.